This T cell receptor beta chain appears in the sequencing data of a study of blood T cell repertoires in COVID-19. The table came from immunoSEQ multiplex PCR; TCRdb's copy has only in-frame clones and leaves some out. This sample has some 110,000 clones, with roughly 85% found just once. The CDR3 consists of 13 residues. V shed 6 bases and J 6 bases; nucleotides not matched to a gene: 5. J is TRBJ2-1 and V is TRBV12-3 or TRBV12-4; TRBD2 matches at 7 bases. This TCR came from a woman older than 75 with COVID-19, enrolled during active disease. The sample was peripheral blood. CDR3 sequence: CASSPGTINEQFF. The CDR3 nucleotides are TGTGCCAGCAGCCCCGGGACTATCAATGAGCAGTTCTTC.